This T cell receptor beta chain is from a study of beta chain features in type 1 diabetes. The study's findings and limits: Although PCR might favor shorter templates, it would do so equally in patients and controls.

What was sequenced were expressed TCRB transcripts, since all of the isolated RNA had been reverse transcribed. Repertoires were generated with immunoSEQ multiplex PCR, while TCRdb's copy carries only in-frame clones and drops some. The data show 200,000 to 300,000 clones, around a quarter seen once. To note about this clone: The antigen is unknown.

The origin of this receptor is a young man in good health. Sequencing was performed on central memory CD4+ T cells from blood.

The CDR3 bases are TGTGCCAGCTCACCCCCAAACTTGAAGCACGAGCAGTACTTC. Translated: CASSPPNLKHEQYF. The rearrangement joins TRBV18 to TRBJ2-7; no clear D. The germline V gene encodes CDR1 KGHSH and CDR2 LQKENI. The CDR3 has 14 residues. V was trimmed by 3 bases and J by 5 bases, leaving 14 bases between them.